Listed below are T cell receptor beta chains from one sample, sequenced in a study of cytomegalovirus exposure and HLA in healthy donors. Repertoires were generated with immunoSEQ multiplex PCR, while TCRdb's copy carries only in-frame clones and drops some. In the table there are some 190,000 clones, 75% to 85% of which are singletons. Sequencing was performed on PBMCs. Source of these receptors: a woman in her 30s in good health and CMV-seropositive. The CDR3 runs from the conserved cysteine through the conserved F or W. The D gene is left open where the match is weak. Rows give clone size only sometimes, using once, few, many, or a class for an expanded clone.

D gene	J gene	V gene	clone size	CDR3 protein	CDR3 DNA
TRBD1	TRBJ1-6	TRBV7-8	once	CASSLALDRVVSPLHF	TGTGCCAGCAGCTTAGCGCTTGACAGGGTCGTTTCACCCCTCCACTTT
TRBD2	TRBJ2-7	TRBV9	NA	CASSPKSGLAGDHEQYF	TGTGCCAGCAGCCCAAAGTCCGGACTAGCGGGAGATCACGAGCAGTACTTC
NA	TRBJ2-5	TRBV7-9	NA	CASSLVGEETQYF	TGTGCCAGCAGCTTGGTAGGGGAAGAGACCCAGTACTTC
TRBD2	TRBJ2-5	TRBV5-1	once	CASSPGLAGGREETQYF	TGCGCCAGCAGCCCTGGACTAGCGGGAGGGAGGGAAGAGACCCAGTACTTC
NA	TRBJ2-6	TRBV9	NA	CASSPLWQANVLTF	TGTGCCAGCAGCCCCCTGTGGCAGGCCAACGTCCTGACTTTC
TRBD2	TRBJ2-3	TRBV11-1	NA	CASSSLAGGLIDTQYF	TGTGCCAGCAGCTCGCTAGCGGGGGGGCTCATTGATACGCAGTATTTT
NA	TRBJ2-1	TRBV30	NA	CAWSAGNEQFF	TGTGCCTGGAGCGCGGGGAATGAGCAGTTCTTC
TRBD1	TRBJ2-3	TRBV6-6	NA	CASSRPDRASTDTQYF	TGTGCCAGCAGCCGCCCCGACAGGGCGAGCACAGATACGCAGTATTTT
TRBD2	TRBJ2-1	TRBV27	NA	CASSLLRGGIPSSYNEQFF	TGTGCCAGCAGTTTATTGCGGGGGGGGATTCCCAGCTCCTACAATGAGCAGTTCTTC
TRBD1	TRBJ2-7	TRBV27	once	CASSVTGGGGYEQYF	TGTGCCAGCAGTGTTACAGGGGGAGGTGGCTACGAGCAGTACTTC
NA	TRBJ1-3	TRBV9	NA	CASSVVADKASGNTIYF	TGTGCCAGCAGCGTAGTAGCGGACAAGGCCTCTGGAAACACCATATATTTT
TRBD2	TRBJ2-1	TRBV19	few	CASSPSGSSYNEQFF	TGTGCCAGTAGTCCTAGCGGATCCTCCTACAATGAGCAGTTCTTC
TRBD2	TRBJ2-7	TRBV5-1	NA	CASSHLAGRFSEQYF	TGCGCCAGCAGCCATTTAGCGGGACGTTTTTCCGAGCAGTACTTC
NA	TRBJ1-6	TRBV28	NA	CASRIGGSNSPLHF	TGTGCCAGCAGGATAGGGGGATCGAATTCACCCCTCCACTTT
NA	TRBJ2-1	TRBV29-1	NA	CSVDGVRVGVPYNEQFF	TGCAGCGTTGATGGAGTACGAGTGGGAGTTCCTTACAATGAGCAGTTCTTC
TRBD1	TRBJ2-7	TRBV7-2	NA	CASSWGQGYEQYF	TGTGCCAGCAGCTGGGGACAGGGCTACGAGCAGTACTTC
NA	TRBJ1-3	TRBV11-2	NA	CASSLQANTIYF	TGTGCCAGCAGCTTACAGGCAAACACCATATATTTT
NA	TRBJ1-5	TRBV18	few	CASSLTPPSNQPQHF	TGTGCCAGCTCACTAACACCGCCCAGCAATCAGCCCCAGCATTTT
TRBD2	TRBJ2-7	TRBV18	few	CASSPLPSGSPSDYEQYF	TGTGCCAGCTCACCACTCCCTAGCGGGAGCCCAAGCGACTACGAGCAGTACTTC
TRBD2	TRBJ2-1	TRBV4-3	NA	CASSQGLAGTNEQFF	TGCGCCAGCAGCCAGGGACTAGCGGGAACCAATGAGCAGTTCTTC
TRBD1	TRBJ2-5	TRBV5-1	NA	CASSDGQGAKETQYF	TGCGCCAGCAGCGATGGACAGGGGGCTAAAGAGACCCAGTACTTC
TRBD2	TRBJ2-1	TRBV6-4	NA	CASSERAGGMNEQFF	TGTGCCAGCAGTGAAAGAGCGGGGGGGATGAATGAGCAGTTCTTC
NA	TRBJ2-1	TRBV2	NA	CASSPRTGAYYNEQFF	TGTGCCAGCAGTCCGCGTACTGGGGCCTACTACAATGAGCAGTTCTTC
NA	TRBJ2-7	TRBV11-1	few	CASSSRLDNSYEQYF	TGTGCCAGCAGTTCCAGACTGGACAACTCCTACGAGCAGTACTTC
NA	TRBJ2-1	TRBV7-9	NA	CASSLDTGWQFF	TGTGCCAGCAGCCTGGACACCGGATGGCAGTTCTTC
NA	TRBJ1-2	TRBV10-3	NA	CAISEVNNYGYTF	TGTGCCATCAGTGAGGTCAATAACTATGGCTACACCTTC
NA	TRBJ1-2	TRBV9	NA	CASSVPSSDGANYGYTF	TGTGCCAGCAGCGTACCTTCTTCCGACGGAGCTAACTATGGCTACACCTTC
TRBD1	TRBJ2-7	TRBV6-5	NA	CASGDREHYEQYF	TGTGCCAGCGGAGACAGGGAACACTACGAGCAGTACTTC
NA	TRBJ1-5	TRBV6-1	NA	CASSEAGVDQPQHF	TGTGCCAGCAGTGAAGCAGGGGTTGATCAGCCCCAGCATTTT
NA	TRBJ2-7	TRBV28	once	CASSTSDLSSYEQYF	TGTGCCAGCAGTACCAGCGATTTAAGCTCCTACGAGCAGTACTTC
TRBD1	TRBJ2-1	TRBV4-1	NA	CASSLTGGDYNEQFF	TGCGCCAGCAGCTTGACAGGGGGCGACTACAATGAGCAGTTCTTC
TRBD1	TRBJ1-2	TRBV14	NA	CASSQAHDRGRYGYTF	TGTGCCAGCAGCCAAGCCCATGACAGGGGCCGCTATGGCTACACCTTC
TRBD1	TRBJ1-2	TRBV7-2	once	CASSASYGQGRYGYTF	TGTGCCAGCAGCGCCAGCTATGGACAGGGGAGGTATGGCTACACCTTC
NA	TRBJ2-3	TRBV27	NA	CASTLLPGTDTQYF	TGTGCCAGCACCCTGCTTCCGGGGACAGATACGCAGTATTTT
TRBD1	TRBJ2-7	TRBV19	NA	CASSILRQGAYEQYF	TGTGCCAGTAGTATTCTCAGACAGGGGGCTTACGAGCAGTACTTC
NA	TRBJ1-5	TRBV11-2	NA	CASSLGGGRGSNQPQHF	TGTGCCAGCAGCTTAGGGGGGGGCAGGGGAAGCAATCAGCCCCAGCATTTT
NA	TRBJ1-2	TRBV5-4	NA	CASSSTNLYGYTF	TGTGCCAGCAGCTCGACAAACCTCTATGGCTACACCTTC
TRBD1	TRBJ2-7	TRBV6-4	NA	CASSAQGGGEQYF	TGTGCCAGCAGCGCACAGGGGGGCGGCGAGCAGTACTTC
TRBD2	TRBJ2-3	TRBV30	few	CAWTSGMGWSTDTQYF	TGTGCCTGGACTAGCGGGATGGGATGGAGCACAGATACGCAGTATTTT
TRBD2	TRBJ2-5	TRBV7-2	NA	CASSLSSGLQETQYF	TGTGCCAGCAGCCTCTCTAGCGGCCTCCAAGAGACCCAGTACTTC
TRBD1	TRBJ1-5	TRBV7-2	NA	CASSVTGGFGSNQPQHF	TGTGCCAGCAGCGTTACAGGGGGCTTTGGGAGCAATCAGCCCCAGCATTTT
NA	TRBJ2-5	TRBV19	NA	CASSKEAPGTQYF	TGTGCCAGTAGTAAGGAGGCCCCGGGGACCCAGTACTTC
NA	TRBJ1-2	TRBV21-1	NA	CASSRTGFGYTF	TGTGCCAGCAGCAGGACAGGGTTTGGCTACACCTTC
NA	TRBJ2-5	TRBV5-1	NA	CASSLDSQETQYF	TGCGCCAGCAGCTTGGACTCACAAGAGACCCAGTACTTC
NA	TRBJ2-7	TRBV7-8	NA	CASSLARWSSYEQYF	TGTGCCAGCAGCTTAGCGCGGTGGAGCTCCTACGAGCAGTACTTC
NA	TRBJ2-1	TRBV9	NA	CASSVVPSSYNEQFF	TGTGCCAGCAGCGTAGTCCCGAGCTCCTACAATGAGCAGTTCTTC
NA	TRBJ1-1	TRBV6-5	once	CATRGATEAFF	TGTGCCACCCGGGGGGCCACTGAAGCTTTCTTT